What follows are 5 T cell receptor beta chains derived from one specimen sequenced in a study of blood T cell repertoires in COVID-19. TCRdb keeps only in-frame clones here, not all; method: immunoSEQ multiplex PCR. The sample has hundreds of thousands of clones, 65% to 90% seen once; the top ten hold around 15%. The sample taken for sequencing was PBMCs or T cells enriched from blood (not recorded which). These receptors originate from a man between 18 and 35 years old who had recovered from COVID-19.

This sequence joins TRBV30 and TRBJ2-3, with 12 positions matching TRBD2. The J segment lost 5 bases and the V segment lost 3 bases, leaving 3 bases of the junction unmatched. The germline V gene encodes CDR1 GTSNPN and CDR2 SVGIG (reference sequence). The CDR3 covers 14 residues. DNA of the CDR3: TGTGCCTGGAGGACTAGCGGGGGCAAAGATACGCAGTATTTT. Translation: CAWRTSGGKDTQYF. Complete variable domain (other parts from reference TRBV30 and TRBJ2-3): SQTIHQWPATLVQPVGSPLSLECTVEGTSNPNLYWYRQAAGRGLQLLFYSVGIGQISSEVPQNLSASRPQDRQFILSSKKLLLSDSGFYLCAWRTSGGKDTQYFGPGTRLTVL.

The chain uses TRBV6-4 and TRBJ2-7, with D possibly TRBD1 on 5 matching bases. The CDR3 spans 15 residues. CDR1 MRHNA and CDR2 SNTAGT come from the germline V gene. V gave up 6 bases and J gave up 3 bases, with 18 bases separating them. CDR3 sequence reads: CASSHYQGTDYEQYF. The CDR3 DNA reads TGTGCCAGCAGCCATTACCAGGGAACCGACTACGAGCAGTACTTC.

This rearrangement joins TRBV19 to TRBJ1-2, with D perhaps matching TRBD1 (5 bases). This CDR3 has 12 residues. The germline gives CDR1 LNHDA, CDR2 SQIVND (reference sequence). Trimming took off 9 bases at V and 0 bases at J, with 8 bases between the two ends. CDR3 protein: CARQVPNYGYTF. DNA of the CDR3: TGTGCCAGACAGGTCCCTAACTATGGCTACACCTTC.

The count of this clone is one. The V gene is TRBV28, the J gene TRBJ1-1, with 8 bases aligning to TRBD1. V gave up 3 bases and J gave up 11 bases; unmatched junction bases: 8. The length of the CDR3 is 13 residues. Germline values: CDR1 MDHEN, CDR2 SYDVKM. In DNA, the CDR3 is TGTGCCAGCAGTTTCCAGGGGGCGGTAGTGGCTTTCTTT. It yields the protein CASSFQGAVVAFF.

The chain joins TRBV28 to TRBJ2-5; 9 bases match TRBD2. This CDR3 is built from 15 residues. Trimming cost V 1 base and J 9 bases; bases outside gene matches: 9. Per the germline V gene, CDR1 is MDHEN and CDR2 is SYDVKM. The CDR3 nucleotides read TGTGCCAGCAGTTTATCGGGACGTCGCGGGGGGGCCCAGTACTTC. Translation gives CASSLSGRRGGAQYF.